These 8 T cell receptor beta chains were all obtained from the same sample, sequenced in a study of blood T cell repertoires in COVID-19. Profiled with immunoSEQ multiplex PCR; TCRdb holds only in-frame clones, not every one. The sample carries hundreds of thousands of clones, approximately 89% recorded once. Source material: peripheral blood. Source of these receptors: a young woman who had recovered from COVID-19.

The chain joins TRBV4-2 to TRBJ2-1; the D gene is possibly TRBD2 (6 bases). V was trimmed by 7 bases and J by 6 bases, leaving 22 bases between them. Germline loops: CDR1 LGHNA, CDR2 YNFKEQ. The CDR3 runs to 16 residues. The CDR3 sequence: CASTPRETSFFNEQFF. The CDR3, as DNA: TGTGCCAGCACGCCAAGAGAGACTAGTTTTTTCAATGAGCAGTTCTTC.

The chain joins TRBV6-6 to TRBJ1-2; TRBD1 aligns across 7 bases. Germline V gives CDR1 MNHNY, CDR2 SVGAGI (reference sequence). CDR3 length: 16 amino acids. The J segment lost 4 bases and the V segment lost 0 bases, leaving 8 bases of the junction unmatched. The CDR3 bases are TGTGCCAGCAGTTACTCGAGGCAGGGGGAAGGCTATGGCTACACCTTC. It translates to CASSYSRQGEGYGYTF.

CDR3 DNA sequence: TGTGCCAGCAGTTACTCGGGGACAGCGAGCGGTCAGCCCCAGCATTTT. This codes for CASSYSGTASGQPQHF. J is TRBJ1-5 and V is TRBV6-2 or TRBV6-3; 7 nucleotides agree with TRBD1. The CDR3 extends over 16 amino acids. V dropped 0 bases and J dropped 6; count of bases not matched to a gene: 8. From germline, CDR1 is MNHEY and CDR2 SVGEGT.

This clone was observed a few times. This chain uses TRBV11-1 with TRBJ1-6; TRBD1 aligns across 8 bases. The CDR3 is 14 residues long. Per the germline V gene, CDR1 is SGHAT and CDR2 is FQDESV (reference sequence). The V gene end was trimmed by 8 bases and the J gene end by 11 bases; junction bases not matched to a gene: 11. The CDR3 loop is CASADENRGTPLHF. Here the CDR3 DNA reads TGTGCCAGCGCCGACGAAAACAGGGGGACACCCCTCCACTTT.

The chain employs TRBV20-1 and TRBJ2-3, with D tentatively TRBD1 (5 bases). V lost 3 bases to trimming and J lost 6 bases, with 31 bases between them. Per the germline V gene, CDR1 is DFQATT and CDR2 is SNEGSKA (reference sequence). The CDR3 consists of 19 residues. CDR3 DNA sequence: TGCAGTGCTAGTCCCTTTAGGGGTTCAGGAAGTTCAACCCAGGATACGCAGTATTTT. Encoded protein: CSASPFRGSGSSTQDTQYF.

The rearrangement joins TRBV5-4 to TRBJ2-5; 7 bases agree with TRBD1. The germline CDR1 and CDR2 sequences are SGHNT and YYREEE (reference sequence). CDR3 length: 15 amino acids. After removal of 0 bases from V and 0 bases from J, the junction contained 2 bases not matched to a gene. CDR3 region: CASSLGRGYQETQYF. CDR3 DNA: TGTGCCAGCAGCTTGGGCAGGGGGTACCAAGAGACCCAGTACTTC.

The chain is built from TRBV18 and TRBJ2-5; D is possibly TRBD1 (5 bases). Per the germline V gene, CDR1 is KGHSH and CDR2 is LQKENI. V lost 1 base and J lost 6, with 12 bases in between. The CDR3 runs 14 residues. CDR3: CASSPQSGLKTQYF. CDR3 coding DNA: TGTGCCAGCTCACCACAGTCAGGGCTGAAGACCCAGTACTTC.

The chain couples TRBV6-5 to TRBJ1-4; 8 bases agree with TRBD1. This CDR3 is 15 amino acids long. Losses at the gene ends were 0 bases for V and 8 bases for J; bases not matched to a gene: 5. Germline CDR1 is MNHEY and CDR2 is SVGAGI. This CDR3 is CASSYSDRVGEKLFF. DNA for the CDR3: TGTGCCAGCAGTTACTCGGACAGGGTAGGCGAAAAACTGTTTTTT.